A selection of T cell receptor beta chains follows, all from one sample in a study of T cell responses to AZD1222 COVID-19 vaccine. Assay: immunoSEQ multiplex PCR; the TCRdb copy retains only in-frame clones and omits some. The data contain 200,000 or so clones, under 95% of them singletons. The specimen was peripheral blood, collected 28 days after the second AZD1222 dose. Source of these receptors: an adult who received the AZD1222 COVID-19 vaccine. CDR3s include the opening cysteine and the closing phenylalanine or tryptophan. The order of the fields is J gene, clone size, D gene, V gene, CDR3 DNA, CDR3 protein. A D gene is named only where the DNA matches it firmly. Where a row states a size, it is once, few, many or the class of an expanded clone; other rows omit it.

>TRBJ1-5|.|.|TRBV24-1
TGTGCCACCAGTAACAGGGCGAACAATCAGCCCCAGCATTTT
CATSNRANNQPQHF
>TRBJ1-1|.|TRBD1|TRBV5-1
TGCGCCAGCAGCTCAGGGACAGAGTCTGGCACTGAAGCTTTCTTT
CASSSGTESGTEAFF
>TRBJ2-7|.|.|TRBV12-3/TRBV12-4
TGTGCCAGCAGCCGAAACTACGAGCAGTACTTC
CASSRNYEQYF
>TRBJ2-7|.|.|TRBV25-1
TGTGCCAGCAGTGAGTATACAGGGACCGTCTACGAGCAGTACTTC
CASSEYTGTVYEQYF
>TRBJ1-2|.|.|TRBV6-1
TGTGCCAGCAGTGAATCTTGGCAAGACTATGGCTACACCTTC
CASSESWQDYGYTF
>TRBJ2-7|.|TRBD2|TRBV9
TGTGCCAGCAGCGCAGCAACTAGCGGGATATCCTACGAGCAGTACTTC
CASSAATSGISYEQYF
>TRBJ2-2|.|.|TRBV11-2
TGTGCCAGCAGCTTAGTTCCGGGACACGTGGCCGGGGAGCTGTTTTTT
CASSLVPGHVAGELFF
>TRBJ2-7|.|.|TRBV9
TGTGCCAGCAGCCCCTCGTCAGGGTCCTACGAGCAGTACTTC
CASSPSSGSYEQYF
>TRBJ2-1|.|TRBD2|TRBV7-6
TGTGCCAGCACCACACTAGCGGGGGATCTCTACAATGAGCAGTTCTTC
CASTTLAGDLYNEQFF
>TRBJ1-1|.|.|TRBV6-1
TGTGCCAGCAGTGAGTCCCCCGTAACTGAAGCTTTCTTT
CASSESPVTEAFF
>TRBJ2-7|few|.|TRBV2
TGTGCCAGCGGCGAAACGGGACTCTACGAGCAGTACTTC
CASGETGLYEQYF
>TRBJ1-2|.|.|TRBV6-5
TGTGCCAGCAGTTCTGGGGTCGGGGCCTATGGCTACACCTTC
CASSSGVGAYGYTF
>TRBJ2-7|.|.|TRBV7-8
TGTGCCAGCAGCTTAGCGGCAGGGTACGAGCAGTACTTC
CASSLAAGYEQYF
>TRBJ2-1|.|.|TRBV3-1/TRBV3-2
TGTGCCAGCGGGGATGAGCAGTTCTTC
CASGDEQFF
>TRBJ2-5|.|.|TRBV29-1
TGCAGCGTTGACGTACCCGAGACCCAGTACTTC
CSVDVPETQYF
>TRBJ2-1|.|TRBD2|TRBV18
TGTGCCAGCTCACCAAGTACTAGCGGGGGTGCCTACAATGAGCAGTTCTTC
CASSPSTSGGAYNEQFF